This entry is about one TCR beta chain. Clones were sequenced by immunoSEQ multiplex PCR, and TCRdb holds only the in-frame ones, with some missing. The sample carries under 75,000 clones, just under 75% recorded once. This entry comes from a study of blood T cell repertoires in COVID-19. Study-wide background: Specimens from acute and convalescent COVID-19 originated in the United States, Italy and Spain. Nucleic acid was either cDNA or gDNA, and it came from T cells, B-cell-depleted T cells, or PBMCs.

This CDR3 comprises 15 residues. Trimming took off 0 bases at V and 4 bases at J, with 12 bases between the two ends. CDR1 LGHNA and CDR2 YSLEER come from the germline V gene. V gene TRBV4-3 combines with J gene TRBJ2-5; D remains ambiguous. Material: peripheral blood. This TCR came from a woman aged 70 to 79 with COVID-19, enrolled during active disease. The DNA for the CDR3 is TGCGCCAGCAGCCAAGATCCGTTTGGCGGAGAGACCCAGTACTTC. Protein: CASSQDPFGGETQYF.